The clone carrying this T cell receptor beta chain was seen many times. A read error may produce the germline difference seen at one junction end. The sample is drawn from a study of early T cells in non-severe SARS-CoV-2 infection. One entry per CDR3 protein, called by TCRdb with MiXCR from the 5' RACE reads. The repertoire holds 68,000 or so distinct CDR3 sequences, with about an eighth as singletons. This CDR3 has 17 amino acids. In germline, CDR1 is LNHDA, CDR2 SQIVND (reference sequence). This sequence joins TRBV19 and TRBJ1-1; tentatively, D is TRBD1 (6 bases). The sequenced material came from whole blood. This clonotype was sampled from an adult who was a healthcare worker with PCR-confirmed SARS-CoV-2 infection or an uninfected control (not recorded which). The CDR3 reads CTSSTRGGAQGNTEAFF. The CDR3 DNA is TGTACCAGTAGTACCCGAGGGGGGGCGCAAGGAAACACTGAAGCTTTCTTT. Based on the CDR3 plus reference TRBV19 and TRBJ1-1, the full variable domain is DGGITQSPKYLFRKEGQNVTLSCEQNLNHDAMYWYRQDPGQGLRLIYYSQIVNDFQKGDIAEGYSVSREKKESFPLTVTSAQKNPTAFYLCTSSTRGGAQGNTEAFFGQGTRLTVV.